This record looks at one T cell receptor beta chain sequence and its context. Its target is not known. A minimum of 6 micrograms of total RNA was extracted per sample. The data were obtained in a study of blood T cells in healthy people across ages. Findings and caveats of the study: Bulk PBMC profiling left naive and antigen-experienced comparisons inconclusive. Older age went with lower TCR beta diversity per million T cells, in a roughly linear way. More naive CD4+ cells and higher diversity marked long-lived donors relative to aged donors.

A J-beta primer mix and a sample-barcoded 5' primer were used in a second PCR of about 7 to 12 cycles. TCRdb used MiXCR to reprocess the 5' RACE reads, holding one entry per CDR3 protein. Of around 1,800,000 distinct CDR3 sequences in the sample, around 42% are singletons; the top ten hold 23%. This CDR3 region has 16 residues. After removal of 5 bases from V and 0 bases from J, the junction contained 9 bases not matched to a gene. Per the germline V gene, CDR1 is PRHDT and CDR2 is FYEKMQ (reference sequence). Sequences were obtained from blood. J is TRBJ2-7 and V is TRBV13, with TRBD1 matching over 8 bases. This TCR came from a human donor in good health. CDR3 protein: CASSPGQGFASYEQYF. For the CDR3, the DNA is TGTGCCAGCAGCCCAGGACAGGGATTTGCCTCCTACGAGCAGTACTTC.